This T cell receptor (beta chain) was documented in a study of cytomegalovirus exposure and HLA in healthy donors. Study as a whole: Assignment to the Caucasian-associated ancestry cluster applied to approximately 80% of the approximately 400 genotyped donors. Study outcomes and limitations: Immune exposure information available was restricted to CMV serostatus.

PCR used 60 Vbeta primers and 13 Jbeta primers. TCRdb keeps only in-frame clones here, not all; method: immunoSEQ multiplex PCR. The sample has more than 100,000 clones; roughly 66% are singletons. CDR1 and CDR2 (germline): SQVTM, ANQGSEA. The trim removed 6 bases at V and 7 bases at J, leaving 18 bases unmatched. The CDR3 has 16 residues. About this clone: Its antigen is as yet unknown.

The donors, nominally healthy at sampling, likely had unrecorded immune exposures. The receptor was isolated from a man aged 18 to 30 in good health and CMV-seronegative. The chain couples TRBV29-1 to TRBJ1-2; the match to TRBD1 covers 9 bases. Sequencing input: PBMCs. The CDR3 spells CSVGGEQGAGGFGYTF. CDR3 coding DNA: TGCAGCGTGGGTGGGGAACAGGGGGCTGGAGGATTTGGCTACACCTTC.